This T cell receptor (beta chain) is drawn from a study of blood T cells in healthy people across ages. Primers used in a second PCR of about 6 to 11 cycles were a sample-barcoded 5' primer and a J-beta primer mix. One entry per CDR3 protein results from TCRdb running MiXCR on the 5' RACE reads. The data show 580,000 or so distinct CDR3 sequences, around 48% seen once. This CDR3 region has 17 residues. Trimming removed 5 bases from V and 4 bases from J; junction bases left unmatched: 9. In germline, CDR1 is SEHNR, CDR2 FQNEAQ (reference sequence). The sequenced sample consisted of blood. The source of this sequence is a man older than 75 in good health. The chain uses TRBV7-9 and TRBJ2-1, with 12 bases fitting TRBD2. As DNA, the CDR3 is TGTGCCAGCAGCCGAATACAGACTAGCGGGGGATACAATGAGCAGTTCTTC. It encodes CASSRIQTSGGYNEQFF.